The T cell receptor beta chain described here comes from a study of cytomegalovirus exposure and HLA in healthy donors. Study in general: HLA-typed donors were the source of 80 million to 90 million unique TCRs, which an early data release held.

Findings and caveats of the study: Cytomegalovirus status, reportedly, was diagnosed with high specificity and sensitivity by the classifier. One variant, a missense change in DCLRE1C, was linked in a later analysis to TCR beta V- and J-gene trimming.

To note about this clone: What it recognizes is unknown.

Per the germline V gene, CDR1 is MDHEN and CDR2 is SYDVKM. The CDR3 is 17 residues long. After removal of 6 bases from V and 8 bases from J, the junction contained 15 bases not matched to a gene. Primers for the PCR totalled 60 Vbeta and 13 Jbeta. Libraries were prepared by immunoSEQ multiplex PCR; TCRdb keeps only in-frame clonotypes and omits some of them. The sample includes 65,000 to 95,000 clones. This sequence originates from a woman aged 55 to 70 in good health and CMV-seronegative. The chain carries TRBV28 and TRBJ2-2; 10 bases align to TRBD2. Sequencing was performed on PBMCs. The CDR3 reads CASSSSSGRAFTGELFF. The CDR3 nucleotides read TGTGCCAGCAGCTCCTCAAGCGGGAGGGCCTTTACGGGGGAGCTGTTTTTT.